The source of this TCR beta chain is a study of cytotoxic CD8 clonotypes in ibrutinib-treated CLL. Overall study findings and caveats: Pretreatment clonality was elevated relative to age-matched healthy donors and paralleled circulating CD8+ T-cell counts. Sampling times, which were not matched between the groups, differed between sustained-remission patients and progressing patients.

Comment on this clone: What it recognizes is unknown.

V gave up 4 bases and J gave up 5 bases, with 11 bases separating them. This CDR3 has 12 residues. Germline V gives CDR1 SQVTM, CDR2 ANQGSEA. Method: immunoSEQ multiplex PCR; TCRdb's copy keeps in-frame clones and lacks some. The repertoire holds nearly 300,000 clones, with around 69% as singletons. The sample was PBMCs, taken at disease progression, from a patient treated with ibrutinib. The source of this sequence is a human donor with chronic lymphocytic leukemia. The chain uses TRBV29-1 and TRBJ2-5, with TRBD1 as a possible D gene (6 bases). CDR3 DNA sequence: TGCAGCGTTGGCGGCAGGGGTGAGACCCAGTACTTC. Protein sequence: CSVGGRGETQYF.